This is a list of T cell receptor beta chains from one sample in a study of prognosis after radiotherapy for stage I lung cancer. MiXCR, applied by TCRdb to the multiplex PCR reads, yields one record per CDR3 protein. The sample lists under 13,000 distinct CDR3 sequences, around 55% seen once, with over 7% in the top ten. Sequenced here: PBMCs, sampled before or after stereotactic body radiation therapy (not recorded which). Every receptor here comes from a donor of 50 years or more with non-small cell lung cancer. CDR3s include the opening cysteine and the closing phenylalanine or tryptophan. The order of the fields is V gene, D gene, J gene, clone size, CDR3 DNA, CDR3 protein. D genes are given only for firm matches. Size tells how often a clone was seen (once, few, many) or the class of an expanded clone, and some rows leave it out.

TRBV30	TRBD1	TRBJ2-2	medium-sized	TGTGCCTGGAAACTGACAGGGGCCGCGAACACCGGGGAGCTGTTTTTT	CAWKLTGAANTGELFF
TRBV2	-	TRBJ1-3	-	TGTGCCAGCAATAACCAGGGAACCGGGAACACCATATATTTT	CASNNQGTGNTIYF
TRBV30	TRBD1	TRBJ2-3	-	TGTGCCTGGAGCCGGGGACAGCCAACAGATACGCAGTATTTT	CAWSRGQPTDTQYF
TRBV10-3	TRBD1	TRBJ2-7	many	TGTGCCATCAGTGAGTCGAGGACCCGGGACAGGGGGAACGAGCAGTACTTC	CAISESRTRDRGNEQYF
TRBV12-3/TRBV12-4	TRBD1	TRBJ1-5	medium-sized	TGTGCCAGCAGTGTGACAGGGGGGGCCAATCAGCCCCAGCATTTT	CASSVTGGANQPQHF
TRBV20-1	TRBD1	TRBJ1-1	-	TGCAGTGCTAGAAGGACAGGGGGCCTGGACACTGAATCTTTCTTT	CSARRTGGLDTESFF
TRBV15	-	TRBJ1-1	-	TGTGCCACCAGCAGGGCCATCGGGGCATGCTTGAACACTGAAGCTTTCTTT	CATSRAIGACLNTEAFF
TRBV28	-	TRBJ2-4	many	TGTGCCAGCAGTTTACCAGGGGTAGCCAAAAACATTCAGTACTTC	CASSLPGVAKNIQYF
TRBV19	TRBD1	TRBJ2-1	medium-sized	TGTGCCAGTAGTATAGGAAAGGGGGCGTACAATGAGCAGTTCTTC	CASSIGKGAYNEQFF
TRBV20-1	-	TRBJ2-7	medium-sized	TGCAGTGCTAGTACCCCCTCCTACGAGCAGTACTTC	CSASTPSYEQYF
TRBV5-1	-	TRBJ2-3	medium-sized	TGCGCCAGCAGCTTACAGGGGACTAGCACAGATACGCAGTATTTT	CASSLQGTSTDTQYF
TRBV20-1	-	TRBJ2-3	-	TGCAGTGCTGAGACTCGCGGGACCACAGATACGCAGTATTTT	CSAETRGTTDTQYF
TRBV6-1	-	TRBJ2-7	-	TGTGCCAGCAGTGAAGTTAACTCCTACGAGCAGTACTTC	CASSEVNSYEQYF
TRBV24-1	-	TRBJ2-1	-	TGTTCCACCAGTGATCCGTGCCCCGCACTAGGGCAATTACAGTTCTTC	CSTSDPCPALGQLQFF
TRBV4-1	-	TRBJ2-1	many	TGCGCCAGCAGCCAGGACAGCGCCCTCGACAATGAGCAGTTCTTC	CASSQDSALDNEQFF
TRBV5-1	-	TRBJ1-1	-	TGCGCCAGCAGCTCACTTCAGGGGAACACTGAAGCTTTCTTT	CASSSLQGNTEAFF
TRBV2	-	TRBJ1-5	medium-sized	TGTGCCAGCAGTGATCTAGGGGCAAATCAGCCCCAGCATTTT	CASSDLGANQPQHF
TRBV7-9	-	TRBJ1-1	medium-sized	TGTGCCAGCAGCCAGCCAGGGGTGGGCACTGAAGCTTTCTTT	CASSQPGVGTEAFF
TRBV28	-	TRBJ1-1	-	TGTGCCAGCAGTGGGCCGGGACCGAAGAACACTGAAGCTTTCTTT	CASSGPGPKNTEAFF
TRBV27	-	TRBJ2-1	medium-sized	TGTGCCAGCACCCCCGCGACAACCCTAGAGCAGTTCTTC	CASTPATTLEQFF
TRBV6-2/TRBV6-3	-	TRBJ2-2	-	TGTACCAGCAGCCCTATCGTCAACACCGGGGAGCTGTTTTTT	CTSSPIVNTGELFF